These T cell receptor beta chains were read from a single sample in a study of T cells in Graves' hyperthyroidism and ophthalmopathy. MiXCR, applied by TCRdb to the multiplex PCR reads, yields one record per CDR3 protein. Of around 340,000 distinct CDR3 sequences in the sample, 21% were seen once. The sequencing input was blood. The receptors come from a woman between 45 and 65 years old with Graves' hyperthyroidism. The CDR3 runs from the conserved cysteine through the conserved F or W. Each record gives: V gene, D gene, J gene, clone size, CDR3 DNA, CDR3 protein. A D gene is named only where the DNA matches it firmly. Only some rows state a clone size, as once, few, many or a class for expanded clones.

>TRBV24-1|TRBD1|TRBJ2-2|many
TGTGCCACCAGTGATTCCACCCGGGACAGGGATTTCGCCGGGGAGCTGTTTTTT
CATSDSTRDRDFAGELFF
>TRBV19|NA|TRBJ2-1|NA
TGTGCCAGTAGTGATCAGGGCACTGAGCAGTTCTTC
CASSDQGTEQFF
>TRBV20-1|NA|TRBJ1-1|once
TGCAGTGCTAGGACGGGTGGTGGCACTGAAGCTTTCTTT
CSARTGGGTEAFF
>TRBV30|TRBD2|TRBJ2-5|NA
TGTGCCTGCCAGGACCCGGGACTAGCGGGATGGCGGTTGGAGACCCAGTACTTC
CACQDPGLAGWRLETQYF
>TRBV30|TRBD2|TRBJ2-5|NA
TGTGCCTGGAGTGAATTAGCGGGGGTCTACCAAGAGACCCAGTACTTC
CAWSELAGVYQETQYF
>TRBV20-1|TRBD2|TRBJ2-7|few
TGCAGTGCTAGAGATCCGGGCCCCATTCGAACTCGACTAGCGGGGGCCTTTGACGAGCAGTACTTC
CSARDPGPIRTRLAGAFDEQYF
>TRBV7-3|NA|TRBJ2-7|few
TGTGCCAGCAGCTTAGGCCGCAACTACGAGCAGTACTTC
CASSLGRNYEQYF
>TRBV6-1|NA|TRBJ1-2|NA
TGTGCCAGCAGATTGGACGGGAACTATGGCTACACCTTC
CASRLDGNYGYTF
>TRBV6-1|TRBD1|TRBJ1-5|many
TGTGCCAGCAGTGAAGACCCAACAGGGGGCCTTAGCAATCAGCCCCAGCATTTT
CASSEDPTGGLSNQPQHF
>TRBV5-5|TRBD1|TRBJ2-7|many
TGTGCCAGCAGCTTCAAGACAGGGGCCTACGAGCAGTACTTC
CASSFKTGAYEQYF
>TRBV12-3/TRBV12-4|NA|TRBJ2-1|NA
TGTGCCAGCAGGGGGCTCTTCCCCCTCCCTTACAATGAGCAGTTCTTC
CASRGLFPLPYNEQFF
>TRBV2|TRBD1|TRBJ2-2|NA
TGTGCCAGCAGTCGGACAGGGGCCCCCCCCCGCGCGCTGTTTTTT
CASSRTGAPPRALFF
>TRBV20-1|NA|TRBJ1-2|NA
TGCAGTGCTAAGGAATACAGGACAAAATATGGCTACACCTTC
CSAKEYRTKYGYTF
>TRBV12-3/TRBV12-4|NA|TRBJ2-7|NA
TGTGCCAGCAGTGGAGCTAGTATCCGCTACGAGCAGTACTTC
CASSGASIRYEQYF
>TRBV2|NA|TRBJ2-7|many
TGTGCCAGCAGTGTATGGATGGGCGAGCAGTACTTC
CASSVWMGEQYF
>TRBV12-3/TRBV12-4|TRBD2|TRBJ2-1|many
TGTGCCAGCAGCCACGGGGGGAGGGGAAATGAGCAGTTCTTC
CASSHGGRGNEQFF
>TRBV20-1|NA|TRBJ1-1|NA
TGCAGTGCTAGGGACTTGAACACTGAAGCTTTCTTT
CSARDLNTEAFF
>TRBV5-1|NA|TRBJ1-1|many
TGCGCCAGCAGCTTAAGCAACATGAACACTGAAGCTTTCTTT
CASSLSNMNTEAFF
>TRBV28|NA|TRBJ2-7|NA
TGTGCCAGCAGTTTCCCTTTTACAGGGAGATCCTACGAGCAGTACTTC
CASSFPFTGRSYEQYF
>TRBV6-1|TRBD1|TRBJ1-6|many
TGTGCCAGCTGGGACAGGGGCCTTTTGTCTTCACCCCTCCACTTT
CASWDRGLLSSPLHF
>TRBV11-2|NA|TRBJ1-2|many
TGTGCCAGCAGCCCCGGAGAGTATGGCTATGGCTACACCTTC
CASSPGEYGYGYTF